Following are 28 T cell receptor beta chains from one sample sequenced in a study of blood T cell repertoires in COVID-19. Some clones are missing from TCRdb's copy, which holds only in-frame ones; the method was immunoSEQ multiplex PCR. This table holds 100,000 or so clones, about 75% found once. The sequenced sample was peripheral blood. All receptors come from a man older than 75 with acute or convalescent COVID-19.

The chain uses TRBV4-3 and TRBJ2-6, with 8 bases lining up with TRBD1. The germline CDR1 and CDR2 sequences are LGHNA and YSLEER. There are 18 residues in the CDR3. V shed 0 bases, J shed 9 bases, and the junction held 13 bases outside the gene matches. Here the CDR3 DNA reads TGCGCCAGCAGCCAAGATTTGGGACAGGTCTCTCGTCTCAACGTCCTGACTTTC. It codes for CASSQDLGQVSRLNVLTF.

The V gene is TRBV9, the J gene TRBJ2-3; a possible D gene is TRBD2 (6 bases). This CDR3 is built from 12 residues. Trimming removed 3 bases at V and 6 bases at J, with 8 bases between. Germline values: CDR1 SGDLS, CDR2 YYNGEE. The DNA of the CDR3 is TGTGCCAGCAGCGCGGAGGGCGATACGCAGTATTTT. Translating it yields CASSAEGDTQYF. Together with reference TRBV9 and TRBJ2-3, the CDR3 gives the full variable domain: DSGVTQTPKHLITATGQRVTLRCSPRSGDLSVYWYQQSLDQGLQFLIQYYNGEERAKGNILERFSAQQFPDLHSELNLSSLELGDSALYFCASSAEGDTQYFGPGTRLTVL.

The chain has TRBV6-5 and TRBJ2-3; D unresolved. Trimming shortened V by 5 bases and J by 3 bases, and 12 bases separated the two germline ends. Germline CDR1 MNHEY, CDR2 SVGAGI. The CDR3 contains 14 residues. The CDR3 reads CASSLDRPTDTQYF. CDR3 DNA sequence: TGTGCCAGCAGTCTAGATAGGCCTACAGATACGCAGTATTTT.

In its sample, this clone was seen a few times. The chain carries TRBV12-3 or TRBV12-4 and TRBJ1-2, with a possible D match to TRBD1 (6 bases). The V gene lost 6 bases and the J gene lost 4 bases, with 12 bases spanning the gap. The CDR3 extends over 13 amino acids. The CDR3 coding sequence is TGTGCCAGCAGCGTCCAGGACAGCTATGGCTACACCTTC. Its protein is CASSVQDSYGYTF.

This clone was detected many times. This chain connects TRBV4-1 to TRBJ2-7; D not resolved. CDR3 length: 14 residues. The germline gives CDR1 MGHRA, CDR2 YSYEKL. V gave up 3 bases and J gave up 0 bases, with 9 bases separating them. The CDR3 reads CASSQQSDSYEQYF. The CDR3 DNA follows: TGCGCCAGCAGCCAGCAAAGCGACTCCTACGAGCAGTACTTC.

The rearrangement joins TRBV5-1 to TRBJ1-2; 11 bases fit TRBD1. This CDR3 has 15 residues. The germline V gene has CDR1 SGHRS and CDR2 YFSETQ. Losses at the gene ends were 1 base for V and 8 bases for J; bases not matched to a gene: 7. CDR3 amino acids: CASSLRGGQGAGYTF. DNA for the CDR3: TGCGCCAGCAGCTTGAGGGGCGGACAGGGGGCAGGCTACACCTTC. Complete variable domain (other parts from reference TRBV5-1 and TRBJ1-2): KAGVTQTPRYLIKTRGQQVTLSCSPISGHRSVSWYQQTPGQGLQFLFEYFSETQRNKGNFPGRFSGRQFSNSRSEMNVSTLELGDSALYLCASSLRGGQGAGYTFGSGTRLTVV.

The rearrangement links TRBV18 to TRBJ1-4; D may be TRBD1 (5 bases). CDR3 length: 13 residues. CDR1 KGHSH and CDR2 LQKENI come from the germline V gene. Trimming cost V 2 bases and J 8 bases, with 9 bases left between them. The CDR3 coding sequence is TGTGCCAGCTCACCAGGGGCCTCGGAAAAACTGTTTTTT. This sequence encodes CASSPGASEKLFF.

This chain joins TRBV5-1 and TRBJ2-7, with a weak D call TRBD1 (6 bases). This CDR3 is 14 amino acids long. V was trimmed by 4 bases and J by 4 bases, leaving 15 bases between them. Germline V gene lookup returns CDR1 SGHRS and CDR2 YFSETQ. CDR3 residues: CASSPGHAGYEQYF. In DNA, the CDR3 is TGCGCCAGCAGCCCGGGACACGCCGGATACGAGCAGTACTTC.

This clone was recorded a few times. The J gene is TRBJ2-3, the V gene TRBV5-6; D unresolved. This CDR3 spans 16 amino acids. Germline values: CDR1 SGHDT, CDR2 YYEEEE. The V gene lost 3 bases and the J gene lost 2 bases, with 16 bases spanning the gap. The CDR3 nucleotides are TGTGCCAGCAGCTACAGATGGGCAGCCGTCACAGATACGCAGTATTTT. Protein: CASSYRWAAVTDTQYF.

The chain joins TRBV12-5 to TRBJ1-2; D is unclear. Germline V gene sequence: CDR1 LGHNT, CDR2 FRNRAP. The CDR3 covers 13 residues. V lost 5 bases to trimming and J lost 6 bases, with 13 bases between them. The CDR3 protein is CASGVGGLNGYTF. Written as DNA, the CDR3 is TGTGCTAGTGGTGTGGGAGGGCTGAATGGCTACACCTTC.

In this sample, this clone turned up a few times. V is TRBV10-1 and J is TRBJ1-5, with D possibly TRBD1 on 6 matching bases. The CDR3 covers 14 residues. Germline CDR1 WNHNN, CDR2 SYGVQD (reference sequence). V lost 4 bases to trimming and J lost 4 bases, with 11 bases between them. CDR3 DNA sequence: TGCGCCAGCAGTGTAAGGACAGCTAATCAGCCCCAGCATTTT. Translating gives CASSVRTANQPQHF.

The chain has TRBV28 and TRBJ2-1; TRBD2 agrees at 7 bases. Per the germline V gene, CDR1 is MDHEN and CDR2 is SYDVKM. The CDR3 contains 16 residues. Trimming removed 1 base from V and 5 bases from J; junction bases left unmatched: 8. The CDR3 loop is CASSLLGLAENNEQFF. The CDR3 bases are TGTGCCAGCAGTTTATTGGGTCTAGCGGAAAACAATGAGCAGTTCTTC.

The rearrangement joins TRBV24-1 to TRBJ2-6; 11 nucleotides line up with TRBD2. The CDR3 runs to 17 residues. Germline V gives CDR1 KGHDR, CDR2 SFDVKD. The trim removed 9 bases at V and 2 bases at J, leaving 8 bases unmatched. The CDR3 loop is CATADGTSGTGANVLTF. The CDR3 bases are TGTGCCACCGCGGATGGGACTAGCGGAACTGGGGCCAACGTCCTGACTTTC.

The gene calls are TRBV3-1 (or the pseudogene TRBV3-2) and TRBJ2-5; 10 bases map to TRBD2. This CDR3 has 16 amino acids. The germline gives CDR1 LGHDT, CDR2 YNNKEL (reference sequence). V shed 4 bases and J 5 bases; nucleotides not matched to a gene: 10. DNA of the CDR3: TGTGCCAGCAGCCCCGACCTAGCGGGAGTATGGGAGACCCAGTACTTC. It translates to CASSPDLAGVWETQYF.

This rearrangement joins TRBV30 to TRBJ2-4; TRBD2 aligns across 7 bases. The germline CDR1 and CDR2 sequences are GTSNPN and SVGIG (reference sequence). The CDR3 length is 14 residues. J lost 9 bases, V lost 2 bases, and 10 bases had no gene match. The CDR3 is CAWSLGGGSGIQYF. CDR3 nucleotides: TGTGCCTGGAGTCTGGGCGGGGGATCGGGCATTCAGTACTTC.

The V gene is TRBV9, the J gene TRBJ2-2; D perhaps matches TRBD2 (6 bases). The CDR3 extends over 17 amino acids. V was trimmed by 0 bases and J by 4 bases, leaving 16 bases between them. CDR1 and CDR2 (germline): SGDLS, YYNGEE. CDR3 sequence reads: CASSVGPGEVSTGELFF. The DNA for the CDR3 is TGTGCCAGCAGCGTAGGCCCGGGAGAGGTCTCCACCGGGGAGCTGTTTTTT. The full variable domain, completed using reference TRBV9 and TRBJ2-2, is DSGVTQTPKHLITATGQRVTLRCSPRSGDLSVYWYQQSLDQGLQFLIQYYNGEERAKGNILERFSAQQFPDLHSELNLSSLELGDSALYFCASSVGPGEVSTGELFFGEGSRLTVL.

This clone has only a few counts. V and J are TRBV5-1 and TRBJ1-1; 9 positions agree with TRBD1. Germline V gives CDR1 SGHRS, CDR2 YFSETQ. The CDR3 sequence is 18 residues long. V dropped 1 base and J dropped 6; count of bases not matched to a gene: 16. CDR3 DNA: TGCGCCAGCAGCTTGTCGCTCAGGACAGGGGTGATTTTCGCTGAAGCTTTCTTT. This encodes CASSLSLRTGVIFAEAFF.

This rearrangement joins TRBV28 to TRBJ2-2; 8 nucleotides agree with TRBD2. CDR3 size: 14 residues. Trimming removed 6 bases from V and 3 bases from J; junction bases left unmatched: 3. Per germline, CDR1 MDHEN and CDR2 SYDVKM. CDR3 in amino acids: CASSTSGYTGELFF. The CDR3 coding sequence is TGTGCCAGCAGCACTAGCGGATACACCGGGGAGCTGTTTTTT.

J is TRBJ2-3 and V is TRBV28, with 7 bases lining up with TRBD2. Germline lookup yields CDR1 MDHEN and CDR2 SYDVKM. The CDR3 spans 13 residues. J gave up 6 bases and V 8 bases, and 8 bases lay outside the gene matches. CDR3 nucleotides: TGTGCCAGCCAAAAGCGGGATCGGGATACGCAGTATTTT. This codes for CASQKRDRDTQYF.

This clone appeared once. The rearrangement uses TRBV12-3 or TRBV12-4 and TRBJ1-2; no clear D. The CDR3 is 13 amino acids. Trimming shortened V by 2 bases and J by 6 bases, and 10 bases separated the two germline ends. The CDR3 is CASSLWRVDGYTF. CDR3 bases: TGTGCCAGCAGTTTATGGAGGGTGGATGGCTACACCTTC.

The chain employs TRBV28 and TRBJ2-5, with TRBD2 matching over 7 bases. V lost 3 bases to trimming and J lost 5 bases; unmatched junction nucleotides: 3. The CDR3 runs to 13 residues. Germline CDR1 is MDHEN and CDR2 is SYDVKM. CDR3: CASSFFSGETQYF. Here the CDR3 DNA reads TGTGCCAGCAGTTTCTTTAGCGGGGAGACCCAGTACTTC.

The chain couples TRBV2 to TRBJ2-7; the D gene is possibly TRBD1 (7 bases). Germline V gives CDR1 SNHLY, CDR2 FYNNEI. The germline V and J ends were trimmed by 6 bases and 7 bases, with 16 bases remaining between them. CDR3 size: 13 residues. CDR3 protein: CASRRRGTFEQYF. CDR3 nucleotide sequence: TGTGCCAGCAGACGCAGGGGGACTTTTGAGCAGTACTTC.

CDR3 amino acids: CASSLEGQGETQYF. DNA of the CDR3: TGCGCCAGCAGCTTGGAAGGTCAGGGGGAGACCCAGTACTTC. This sequence joins TRBV5-1 and TRBJ2-5, with D possibly matching TRBD1 (6 bases). V lost 0 bases, J lost 5 bases, and 11 bases lay in between. Per the germline V gene, CDR1 is SGHRS and CDR2 is YFSETQ. The CDR3 loop spans 14 amino acids.

The chain couples TRBV25-1 to TRBJ1-5; D is undetermined. The CDR3 spans 12 residues. CDR1 and CDR2 from the germline V gene are MGHDK and SYGVNS. The V end was cut by 0 bases, the J end by 9 bases, with 6 bases between. The CDR3 region has the DNA TGTGCCAGCAGTGAATATGCCGGGCCCCAGCATTTT. It specifies CASSEYAGPQHF.

This clone was detected once. A junction boundary mismatches the germline segment, possibly from a read error. This chain links TRBV3-1 (or the pseudogene TRBV3-2) with TRBJ2-1, with a possible D match to TRBD2 (6 bases). The CDR3 contains 11 residues. The V gene's germline CDR1 is LGHDT and CDR2 YNNKEL (reference sequence). The CDR3 reads CASSQDGRRVF. The CDR3 DNA reads TGTGCCAGCAGCCAAGATGGAAGGAGGGTCTTC.

This clone was recorded a few times. The CDR3 reads CASSLDVVSGANVLTF. The CDR3, as DNA: TGCGCCAGCAGCTTGGATGTAGTCTCTGGGGCCAACGTCCTGACTTTC. The chain joins TRBV5-1 to TRBJ2-6, with D hard to call. V was trimmed by 0 bases and J by 0 bases, leaving 7 bases between them. Germline V CDR1 and CDR2: SGHRS, YFSETQ. CDR3 length: 16 residues.

This clone was recorded only once. The chain joins TRBV10-2 to TRBJ2-1; D is undetermined. The CDR3 covers 12 residues. From germline, CDR1 is WSHSY and CDR2 SAAADI. Trimming removed 8 bases from V and 4 bases from J, with 9 bases in between. CDR3 sequence (DNA): TGCGCCAGCGGGCTAACATACAATGAGCAGTTCTTC. Translated, it gives CASGLTYNEQFF.

The CDR3 DNA reads TGTGCCAGCAGCTTGTTACAGGGGGACACTGAAGCTTTCTTT. This gives the protein CASSLLQGDTEAFF. V and J are TRBV5-8 and TRBJ1-1; 8 bases map to TRBD1. CDR3 size: 14 residues. V was pared by 1 base and J by 3 bases, with 2 bases of the junction left unmatched. Germline values: CDR1 SGHTS, CDR2 YDEGEE.